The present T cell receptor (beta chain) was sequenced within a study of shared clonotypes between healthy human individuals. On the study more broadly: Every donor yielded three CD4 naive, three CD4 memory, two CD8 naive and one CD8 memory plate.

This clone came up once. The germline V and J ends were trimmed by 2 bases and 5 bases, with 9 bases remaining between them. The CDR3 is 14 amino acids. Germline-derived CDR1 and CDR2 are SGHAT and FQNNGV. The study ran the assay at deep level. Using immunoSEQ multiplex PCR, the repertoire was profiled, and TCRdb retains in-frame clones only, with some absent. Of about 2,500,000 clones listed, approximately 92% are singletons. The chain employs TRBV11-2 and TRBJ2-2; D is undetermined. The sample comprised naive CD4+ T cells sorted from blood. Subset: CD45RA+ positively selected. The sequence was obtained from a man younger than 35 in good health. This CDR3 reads CASSLFENTGELFF. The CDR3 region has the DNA TGTGCCAGCAGCTTATTTGAAAATACCGGGGAGCTGTTTTTT.